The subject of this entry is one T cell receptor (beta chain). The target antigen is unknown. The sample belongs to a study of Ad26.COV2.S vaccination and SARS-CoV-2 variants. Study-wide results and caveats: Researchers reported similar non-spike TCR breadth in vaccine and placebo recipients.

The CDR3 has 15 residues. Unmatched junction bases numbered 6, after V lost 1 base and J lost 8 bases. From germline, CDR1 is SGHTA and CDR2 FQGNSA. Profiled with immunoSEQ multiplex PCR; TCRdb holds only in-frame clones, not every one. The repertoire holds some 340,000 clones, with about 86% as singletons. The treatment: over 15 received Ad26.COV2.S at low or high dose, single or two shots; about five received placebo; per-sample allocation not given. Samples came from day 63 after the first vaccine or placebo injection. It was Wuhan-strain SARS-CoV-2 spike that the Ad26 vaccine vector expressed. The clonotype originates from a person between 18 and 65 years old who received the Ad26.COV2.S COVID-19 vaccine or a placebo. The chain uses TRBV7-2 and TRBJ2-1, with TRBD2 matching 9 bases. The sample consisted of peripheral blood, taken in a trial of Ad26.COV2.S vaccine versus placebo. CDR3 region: CASSLGGGATDEQFF. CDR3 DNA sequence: TGTGCCAGCAGCTTAGGCGGGGGGGCCACGGATGAGCAGTTCTTC.